This T cell receptor (beta chain) was sequenced in a study of blood T cell repertoires in COVID-19. This CDR3 is built from 16 residues. Germline CDR1 MNHEY, CDR2 SMNVEV (reference sequence). Trimming removed 6 bases from V and 1 base from J; junction bases left unmatched: 9. Sequencing used immunoSEQ multiplex PCR; TCRdb keeps in-frame clones, though not all of them. The sample shows hundreds of thousands of clones, 84% of them seen only once. The sample comprised PBMCs or T cells enriched from blood (not recorded which). This chain links TRBV27 with TRBJ2-1; 7 nucleotides match TRBD2. The receptor was derived from a middle-aged woman who had recovered from COVID-19. The CDR3 loop is CASRSREATSYNEQFF. CDR3 sequence (DNA): TGTGCCAGCAGATCTCGGGAGGCCACTTCCTACAATGAGCAGTTCTTC.